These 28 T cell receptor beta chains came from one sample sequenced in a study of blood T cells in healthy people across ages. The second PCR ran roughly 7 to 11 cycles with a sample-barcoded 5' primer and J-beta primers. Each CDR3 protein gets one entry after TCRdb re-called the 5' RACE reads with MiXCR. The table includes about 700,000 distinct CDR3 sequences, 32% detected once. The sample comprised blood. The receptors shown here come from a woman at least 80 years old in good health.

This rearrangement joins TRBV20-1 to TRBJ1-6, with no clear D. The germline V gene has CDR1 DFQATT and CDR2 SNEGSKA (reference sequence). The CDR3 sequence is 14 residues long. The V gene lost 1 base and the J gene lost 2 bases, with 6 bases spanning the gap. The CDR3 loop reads CSARGKTYNSPLHF. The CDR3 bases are TGCAGTGCTAGAGGCAAGACCTATAATTCACCCCTCCACTTT.

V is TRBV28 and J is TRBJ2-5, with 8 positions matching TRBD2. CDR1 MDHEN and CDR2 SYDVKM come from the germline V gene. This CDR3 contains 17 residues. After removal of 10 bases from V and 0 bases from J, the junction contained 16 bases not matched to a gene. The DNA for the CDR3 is TGTGCCATCCTAGGACGGGGGACGGGGGGGTACCAAGAGACCCAGTACTTC. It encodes CAILGRGTGGYQETQYF.

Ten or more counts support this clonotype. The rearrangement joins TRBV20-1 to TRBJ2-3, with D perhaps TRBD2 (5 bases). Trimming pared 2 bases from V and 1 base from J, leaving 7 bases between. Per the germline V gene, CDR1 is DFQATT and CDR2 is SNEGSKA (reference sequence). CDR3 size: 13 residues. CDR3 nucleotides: TGCAGTGCTAGATTCGGGGGCACAGATACGCAGTATTTT. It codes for CSARFGGTDTQYF.

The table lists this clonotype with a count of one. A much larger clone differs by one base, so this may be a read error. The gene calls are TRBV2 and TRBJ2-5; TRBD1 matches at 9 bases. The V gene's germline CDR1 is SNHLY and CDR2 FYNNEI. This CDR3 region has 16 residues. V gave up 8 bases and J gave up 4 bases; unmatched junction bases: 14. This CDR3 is CASVPGQGWSRETQYF. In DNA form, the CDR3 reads TGTGCCAGCGTACCGGGACAGGGATGGTCCCGAGAGACCCAGTACTTC.

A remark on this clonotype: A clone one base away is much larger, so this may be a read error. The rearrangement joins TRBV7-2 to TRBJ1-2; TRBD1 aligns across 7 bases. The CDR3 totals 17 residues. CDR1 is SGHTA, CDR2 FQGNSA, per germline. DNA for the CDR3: TGTGCCGGCAGCTTAGCCCTGGACAGGTCGTCCCGTAACGGCTACACCTTC. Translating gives CAGSLALDRSSRNGYTF.

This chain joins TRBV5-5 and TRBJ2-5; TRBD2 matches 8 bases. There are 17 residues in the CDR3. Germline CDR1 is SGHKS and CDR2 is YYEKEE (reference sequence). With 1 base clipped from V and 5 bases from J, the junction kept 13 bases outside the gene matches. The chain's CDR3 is CASSLTASGSPVETQYF. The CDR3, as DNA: TGTGCCAGCAGCTTGACGGCTAGCGGGTCGCCTGTGGAGACCCAGTACTTC.

The CDR3 bases are TGCAGTGCTGGCACAGGGGGGATGAGCACAGATACGCAGTATTTT. Its translation: CSAGTGGMSTDTQYF. This chain uses TRBV20-1 with TRBJ2-3; 8 nucleotides agree with TRBD1. Germline CDR1 DFQATT, CDR2 SNEGSKA (reference sequence). This CDR3 has 15 amino acids. The ends lost 5 bases at V and 0 bases at J; junction bases unmatched: 7.

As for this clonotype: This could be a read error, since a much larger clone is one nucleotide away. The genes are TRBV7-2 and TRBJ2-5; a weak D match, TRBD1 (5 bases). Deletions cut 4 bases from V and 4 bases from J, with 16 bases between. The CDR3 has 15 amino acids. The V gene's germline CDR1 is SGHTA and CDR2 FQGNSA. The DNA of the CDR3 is TGTGCCAGCAGCTGGGGCTTGGCGGAAGGAGAGACCCAGTACTTC. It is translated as CASSWGLAEGETQYF.

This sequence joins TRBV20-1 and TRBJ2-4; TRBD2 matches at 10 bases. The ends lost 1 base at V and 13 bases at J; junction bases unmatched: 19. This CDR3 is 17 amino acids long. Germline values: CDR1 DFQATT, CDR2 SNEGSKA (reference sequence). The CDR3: CSARGTSGITHPGEQYF. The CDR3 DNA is TGCAGTGCTAGAGGTACTAGCGGGATCACCCATCCTGGGGAGCAGTACTTC.

The CDR3 DNA reads TGCAGTGCTTATCCACAGGGGCGAACAGATACGCAGTATTTT. It is translated as CSAYPQGRTDTQYF. This sequence joins TRBV20-1 and TRBJ2-3; 7 positions match TRBD1. Germline V CDR1 and CDR2: DFQATT, SNEGSKA (reference sequence). V gave up 5 bases and J gave up 3 bases; unmatched junction bases: 8. This CDR3 spans 14 amino acids.

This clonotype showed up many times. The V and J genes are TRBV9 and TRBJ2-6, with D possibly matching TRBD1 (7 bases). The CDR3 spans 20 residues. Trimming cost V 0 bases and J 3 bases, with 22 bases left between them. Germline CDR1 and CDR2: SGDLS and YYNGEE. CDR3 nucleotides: TGTGCCAGCAGCGTAGTTGGGGTAGAGACAGGGAGGATTGGGGCCAACGTCCTGACTTTC. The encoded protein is CASSVVGVETGRIGANVLTF.

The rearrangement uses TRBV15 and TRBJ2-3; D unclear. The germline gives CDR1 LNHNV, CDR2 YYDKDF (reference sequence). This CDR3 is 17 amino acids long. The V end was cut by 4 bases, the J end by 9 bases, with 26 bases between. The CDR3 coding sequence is TGTGCCACCAGCAAGAAGCTGACTCCAAGAGAGGAGTACACGCAGTATTTT. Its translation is CATSKKLTPREEYTQYF. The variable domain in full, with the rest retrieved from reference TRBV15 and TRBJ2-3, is DAMVIQNPRYQVTQFGKPVTLSCSQTLNHNVMYWYQQKSSQAPKLLFHYYDKDFNNEADTPDNFQSRRPNTSFCFLDIRSPGLGDTAMYLCATSKKLTPREEYTQYFGPGTRLTVL.

CDR3 sequence reads: CASSFGLAVYNEQYF. The CDR3 DNA is TGTGCCAGCAGCTTCGGACTAGCGGTATACAATGAGCAGTACTTC. The genes are TRBV5-8 and TRBJ2-7; 10 bases are a match to TRBD2. The CDR3 consists of 15 residues. The junction had 9 bases not matched to a gene; V was cut back by 2 bases and J by 7 bases. Germline CDR1 and CDR2: SGHTS and YDEGEE.

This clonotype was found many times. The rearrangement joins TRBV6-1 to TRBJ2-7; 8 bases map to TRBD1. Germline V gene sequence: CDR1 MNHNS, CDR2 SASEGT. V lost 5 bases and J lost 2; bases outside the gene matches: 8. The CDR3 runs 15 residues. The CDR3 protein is CASSLWGQEAYEQYF. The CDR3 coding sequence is TGTGCCAGCAGTCTTTGGGGACAGGAAGCCTACGAGCAGTACTTC.

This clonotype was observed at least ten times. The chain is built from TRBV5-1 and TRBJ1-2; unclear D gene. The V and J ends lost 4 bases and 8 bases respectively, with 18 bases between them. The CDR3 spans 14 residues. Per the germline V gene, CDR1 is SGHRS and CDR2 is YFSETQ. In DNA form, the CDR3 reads TGCGCCAGCAGCCGGGAAGCGGGGATTATCGGCTACACCTTC. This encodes CASSREAGIIGYTF.

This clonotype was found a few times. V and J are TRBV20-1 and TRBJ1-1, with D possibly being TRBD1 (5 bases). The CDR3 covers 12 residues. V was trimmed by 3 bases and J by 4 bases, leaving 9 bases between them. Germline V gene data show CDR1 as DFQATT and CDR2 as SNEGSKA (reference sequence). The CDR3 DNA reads TGCAGTGCTAGCGGGGGGGGCACTGAAGCTTTCTTT. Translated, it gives CSASGGGTEAFF.

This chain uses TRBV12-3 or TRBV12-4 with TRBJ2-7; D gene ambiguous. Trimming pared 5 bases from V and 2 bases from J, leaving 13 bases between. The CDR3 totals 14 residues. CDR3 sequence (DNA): TGTGCCAGCAGTCACGAGATACGGACCTACGAGCAGTACTTC. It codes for CASSHEIRTYEQYF.

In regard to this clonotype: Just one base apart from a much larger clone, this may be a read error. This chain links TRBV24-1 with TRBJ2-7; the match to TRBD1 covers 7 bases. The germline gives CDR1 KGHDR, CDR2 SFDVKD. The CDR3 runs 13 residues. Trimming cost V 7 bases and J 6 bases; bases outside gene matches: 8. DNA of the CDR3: TGTGCCACCAGGGACCCGACAGGGCGCGAGCAGTACTTC. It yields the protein CATRDPTGREQYF.

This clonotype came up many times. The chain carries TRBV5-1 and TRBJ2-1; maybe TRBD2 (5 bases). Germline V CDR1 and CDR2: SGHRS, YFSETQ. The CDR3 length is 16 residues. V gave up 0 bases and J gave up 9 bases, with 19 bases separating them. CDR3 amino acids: CASSLDPGGAYFEQFF. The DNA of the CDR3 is TGCGCCAGCAGCTTGGATCCTGGAGGCGCCTACTTTGAGCAGTTCTTC.

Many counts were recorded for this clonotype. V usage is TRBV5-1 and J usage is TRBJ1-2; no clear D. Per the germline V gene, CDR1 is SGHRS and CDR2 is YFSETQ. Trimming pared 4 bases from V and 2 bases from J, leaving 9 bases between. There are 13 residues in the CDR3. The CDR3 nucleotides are TGCGCCAGCAGCCCGTGGGAGAACTATGGCTACACCTTC. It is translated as CASSPWENYGYTF.

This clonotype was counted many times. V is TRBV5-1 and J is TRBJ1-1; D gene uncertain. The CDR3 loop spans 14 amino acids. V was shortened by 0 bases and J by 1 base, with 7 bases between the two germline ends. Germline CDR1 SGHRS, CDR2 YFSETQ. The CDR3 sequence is CASSLVPANTEAFF. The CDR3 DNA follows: TGCGCCAGCAGCTTGGTACCGGCGAACACTGAAGCTTTCTTT.

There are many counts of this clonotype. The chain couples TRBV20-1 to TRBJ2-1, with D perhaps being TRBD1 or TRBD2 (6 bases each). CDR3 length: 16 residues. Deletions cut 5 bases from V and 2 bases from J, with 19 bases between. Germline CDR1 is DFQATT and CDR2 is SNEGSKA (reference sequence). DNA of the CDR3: TGCAGTGCTTATTACCGAGGGGGGTCCACCTACAATGAGCAGTTCTTC. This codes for CSAYYRGGSTYNEQFF.

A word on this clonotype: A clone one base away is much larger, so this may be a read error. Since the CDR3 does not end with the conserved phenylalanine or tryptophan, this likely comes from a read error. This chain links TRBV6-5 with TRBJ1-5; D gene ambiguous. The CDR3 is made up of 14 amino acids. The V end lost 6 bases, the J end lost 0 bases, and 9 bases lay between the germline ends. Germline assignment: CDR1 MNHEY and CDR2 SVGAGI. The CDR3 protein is CASSTDRSNQPQHS. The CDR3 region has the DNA TGTGCCAGCAGCACGGACCGTAGCAATCAGCCCCAGCATTCT.

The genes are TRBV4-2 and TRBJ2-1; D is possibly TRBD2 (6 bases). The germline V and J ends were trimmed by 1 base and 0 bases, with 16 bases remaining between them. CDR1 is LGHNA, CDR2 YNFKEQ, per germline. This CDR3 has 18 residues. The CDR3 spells CASSQVLRERHSYNEQFF. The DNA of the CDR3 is TGTGCCAGCAGCCAAGTTCTGCGGGAACGACACTCCTACAATGAGCAGTTCTTC.

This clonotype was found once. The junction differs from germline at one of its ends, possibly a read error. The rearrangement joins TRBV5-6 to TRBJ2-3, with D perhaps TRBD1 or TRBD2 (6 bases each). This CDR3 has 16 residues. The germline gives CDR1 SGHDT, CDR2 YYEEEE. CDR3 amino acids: CAGSRTGANQGNTQYF. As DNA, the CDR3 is TGTGCCGGCAGCAGGACGGGGGCCAACCAGGGGAATACGCAGTATTTT.

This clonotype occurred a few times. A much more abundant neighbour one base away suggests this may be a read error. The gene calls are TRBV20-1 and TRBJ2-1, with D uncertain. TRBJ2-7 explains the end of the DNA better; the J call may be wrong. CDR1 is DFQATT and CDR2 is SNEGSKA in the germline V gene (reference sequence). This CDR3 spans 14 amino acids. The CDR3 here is CSARDWSSYNEQYF. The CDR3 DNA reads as TGCAGTGCTAGAGACTGGAGCTCCTACAATGAGCAGTACTTC.

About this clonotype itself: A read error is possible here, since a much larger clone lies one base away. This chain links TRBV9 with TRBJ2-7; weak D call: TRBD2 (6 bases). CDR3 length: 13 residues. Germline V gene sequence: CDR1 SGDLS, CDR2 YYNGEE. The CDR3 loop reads CASNVGSAGEQYF. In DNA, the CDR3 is TGTGCCAGCAACGTAGGGTCAGCGGGCGAGCAGTACTTC.

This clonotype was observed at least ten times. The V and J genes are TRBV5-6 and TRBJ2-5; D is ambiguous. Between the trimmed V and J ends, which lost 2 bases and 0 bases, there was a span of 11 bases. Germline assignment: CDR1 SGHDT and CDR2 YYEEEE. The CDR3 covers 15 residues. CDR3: CASSLYHRYQETQYF. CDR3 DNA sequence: TGTGCCAGCAGCTTATATCATCGGTACCAAGAGACCCAGTACTTC. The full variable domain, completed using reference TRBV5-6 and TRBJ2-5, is DAGVTQSPTHLIKTRGQQVTLRCSPKSGHDTVSWYQQALGQGPQFIFQYYEEEERQRGNFPDRFSGHQFPNYSSELNVNALLLGDSALYLCASSLYHRYQETQYFGPGTRLLVL.